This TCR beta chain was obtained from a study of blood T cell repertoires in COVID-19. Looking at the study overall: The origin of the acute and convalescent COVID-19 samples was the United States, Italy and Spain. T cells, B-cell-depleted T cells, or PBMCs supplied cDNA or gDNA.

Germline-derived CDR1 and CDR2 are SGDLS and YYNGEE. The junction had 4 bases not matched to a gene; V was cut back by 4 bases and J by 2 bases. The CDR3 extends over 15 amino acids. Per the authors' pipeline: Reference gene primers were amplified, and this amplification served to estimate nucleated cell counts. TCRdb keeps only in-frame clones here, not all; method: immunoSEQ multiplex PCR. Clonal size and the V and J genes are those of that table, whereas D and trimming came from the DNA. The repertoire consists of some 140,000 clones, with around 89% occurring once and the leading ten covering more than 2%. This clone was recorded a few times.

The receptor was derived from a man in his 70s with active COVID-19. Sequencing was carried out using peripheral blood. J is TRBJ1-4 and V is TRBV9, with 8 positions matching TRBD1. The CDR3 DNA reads TGTGCCAGCAGCTCGACAGGGGCCACTAATGAAAAACTGTTTTTT. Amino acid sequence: CASSSTGATNEKLFF. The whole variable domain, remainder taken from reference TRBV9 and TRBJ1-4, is DSGVTQTPKHLITATGQRVTLRCSPRSGDLSVYWYQQSLDQGLQFLIQYYNGEERAKGNILERFSAQQFPDLHSELNLSSLELGDSALYFCASSSTGATNEKLFFGSGTQLSVL.